A selection of T cell receptor beta chains follows, all from one sample in a study of tumor-infiltrating lymphocytes in localized non-small cell lung cancer. Produced via immunoSEQ multiplex PCR; TCRdb's table is partial and in-frame only. The repertoire holds 9,000 to 13,000 clones, with around 74% as singletons. The material sequenced was uninvolved lung tissue not adjacent to the tumor. All receptors come from a human donor with non-small cell lung cancer. Both conserved end residues are part of each CDR3. D genes are given only for firm matches. Rows may omit the clone size; those that give it use once, few, many or a size class.

CDR3aa,CDR3nt,abundance,v_gene,j_gene,d_gene
CAISDAGYGYTF,TGTGCCATCAGTGATGCAGGCTATGGCTACACCTTC,.,TRBV6-5,TRBJ1-2,.
CASSFRQSSYEQYF,TGTGCCAGCAGCTTTAGACAGTCCTCCTACGAGCAGTACTTC,.,TRBV7-8,TRBJ2-7,.
CASSLDNPDTGELFF,TGCGCCAGCAGCTTGGACAACCCGGACACCGGGGAGCTGTTTTTT,.,TRBV5-1,TRBJ2-2,.
CASSAGQPNTIYF,TGTGCCAGCAGTGCGGGACAGCCAAACACCATATATTTT,.,TRBV25-1,TRBJ1-3,TRBD1
CAISEGAMSSNQPQHF,TGTGCCATCAGTGAAGGTGCGATGTCTAGCAATCAGCCCCAGCATTTT,.,TRBV10-3,TRBJ1-5,.
CASSQAPTGGGENEQFF,TGCGCCAGCAGCCAAGCCCCGACAGGGGGGGGAGAAAATGAGCAGTTCTTC,few,TRBV4-3,TRBJ2-1,TRBD1
CATSRDGFTQYF,TGTGCCACCAGCAGAGATGGGTTTACGCAGTATTTT,.,TRBV15,TRBJ2-3,.
CASSLRTPNYEQYF,TGTGCCAGCAGTTTAAGGACTCCCAACTACGAGCAGTACTTC,once,TRBV28,TRBJ2-7,.
CASSLAGLGSHSDEKLFF,TGTGCCAGCAGCTTGGCCGGGCTAGGGTCTCACTCGGATGAAAAACTGTTTTTT,.,TRBV5-6,TRBJ1-4,.
CASRQQGTGELFF,TGTGCCAGCAGACAACAGGGGACCGGGGAGCTGTTTTTT,.,TRBV6-5,TRBJ2-2,TRBD1
CASGGQGAYEQYF,TGTGCCAGCGGGGGACAGGGGGCCTACGAGCAGTACTTC,few,TRBV7-6,TRBJ2-7,TRBD1
CASSSSTGSYEQYF,TGTGCCAGCAGTTCCTCGACAGGATCCTACGAGCAGTACTTC,once,TRBV28,TRBJ2-7,.
CASSLGQVYEQYF,TGTGCCAGCAGCTTAGGGCAGGTCTACGAGCAGTACTTC,few,TRBV7-6,TRBJ2-7,.
CAISGGLDRNEQFF,TGTGCCATCAGTGGGGGTTTGGACAGGAATGAGCAGTTCTTC,once,TRBV10-3,TRBJ2-1,TRBD1
CATNIVREGRQYF,TGTGCCACCAACATCGTCAGGGAAGGACGGCAGTACTTC,.,TRBV28,TRBJ2-7,.
CASRSGNTIYF,TGTGCCAGCAGGAGTGGAAACACCATATATTTT,few,TRBV7-2,TRBJ1-3,.
CASSQDLGLSSYEQYF,TGCGCCAGCAGCCAAGACTTGGGACTAAGCTCCTACGAGCAGTACTTC,.,TRBV4-3,TRBJ2-7,TRBD2
CASMVQGNQPQHF,TGTGCCAGCATGGTACAGGGGAATCAGCCCCAGCATTTT,.,TRBV2,TRBJ1-5,TRBD1
CASSLEGGRATNEKLFF,TGCGCCAGCAGCTTGGAAGGGGGAAGGGCGACTAATGAAAAACTGTTTTTT,.,TRBV5-1,TRBJ1-4,.
CASSVAKGPLNYGYTF,TGTGCCAGCAGCGTAGCTAAGGGACCCCTTAACTATGGCTACACCTTC,.,TRBV9,TRBJ1-2,.
CASSLEGGGKTQYF,TGTGCCAGCAGCTTAGAAGGCGGGGGTAAGACCCAGTACTTC,once,TRBV7-2,TRBJ2-5,TRBD2
CAIRPAGTDTQYF,TGTGCCATTCGGCCAGCGGGCACAGATACGCAGTATTTT,.,TRBV10-3,TRBJ2-3,.
CASSLAVDPSKRSGELFF,TGTGCCAGCAGCTTAGCGGTTGACCCGTCTAAACGATCCGGGGAGCTGTTTTTT,.,TRBV11-2,TRBJ2-2,.
CASSLGLTASGNTIYF,TGTGCCAGCAGCTTAGGGCTCACGGCCTCTGGAAACACCATATATTTT,.,TRBV7-2,TRBJ1-3,.
CASSSALGRAVSYNEQFF,TGTGCCAGCAGTTCCGCATTGGGGCGGGCCGTCTCCTACAATGAGCAGTTCTTC,.,TRBV28,TRBJ2-1,.
CASSQRRGTAYGYTF,TGCGCCAGCAGCCAACGCAGAGGGACAGCCTATGGCTACACCTTC,.,TRBV4-3,TRBJ1-2,TRBD1
CASSGPTPGGSEQYF,TGTGCCAGCAGCGGCCCAACCCCCGGAGGCTCCGAGCAGTACTTC,once,TRBV7-9,TRBJ2-7,.
CASSLDAVVAKLFF,TGTGCCAGCAGTTTAGACGCGGTGGTAGCAAAACTGTTTTTT,once,TRBV25-1,TRBJ1-4,.